This T cell receptor (beta chain) was observed in a study of blood T cells in healthy people across ages. Study findings and constraints: A conclusive naive versus antigen-experienced comparison was prevented by the unsorted PBMCs.

A second PCR of about 7 to 11 cycles used a sample-barcoded 5' primer and a J-beta primer mix. Each CDR3 protein gets one entry after TCRdb re-called the 5' RACE reads with MiXCR. The sample yields about 1.6 million distinct CDR3 sequences, roughly a third seen once. As concerns this clonotype: Its antigen remains unidentified.

Donors ranged from roughly 6 to 90 years old and were healthy Caucasians in Russia. With V trimmed by 5 bases and J by 13 bases, 15 bases remained unmatched. CDR1 and CDR2 (germline): SEHNR, FQNEAQ (reference sequence). The CDR3 consists of 15 residues. The V call is TRBV7-9, the J call TRBJ2-5; 11 bases align to TRBD2. Material for sequencing was blood. The clonotype was recovered from a woman in her 30s in good health. CDR3 nucleotides: TGTGCCAGCAGCCCCACTAGCGGGGGATTTTACGAGCGGTACTTC. Translating it yields CASSPTSGGFYERYF.